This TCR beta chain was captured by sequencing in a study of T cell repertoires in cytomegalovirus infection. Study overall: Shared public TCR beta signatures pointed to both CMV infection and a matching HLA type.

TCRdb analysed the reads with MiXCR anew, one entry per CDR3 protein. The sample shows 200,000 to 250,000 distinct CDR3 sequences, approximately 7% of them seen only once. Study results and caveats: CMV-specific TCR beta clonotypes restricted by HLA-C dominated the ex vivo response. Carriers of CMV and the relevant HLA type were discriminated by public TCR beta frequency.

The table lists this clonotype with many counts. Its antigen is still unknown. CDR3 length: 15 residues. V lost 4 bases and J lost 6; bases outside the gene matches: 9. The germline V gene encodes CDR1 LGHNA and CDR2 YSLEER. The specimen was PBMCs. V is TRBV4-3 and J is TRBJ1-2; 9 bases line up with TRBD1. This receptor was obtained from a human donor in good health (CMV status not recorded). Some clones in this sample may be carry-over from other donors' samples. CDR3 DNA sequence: TGCGCCAGCAGCCCTGGACAGGGGCTGGGAGATGGCTACACCTTC. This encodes CASSPGQGLGDGYTF.